This T cell receptor beta chain was recovered during a study of shared clonotypes between healthy human individuals. Study-wide context: CD4 naive cells filled three plates per donor, CD4 memory three, CD8 naive two and CD8 memory one.

Recent acute infections and vaccinations were absent in the healthy HIV-negative adult donors. Several immunoSEQ plates received, in even portions, the genomic DNA of each subset. Methods used by the authors: ImmunoSEQ output held junction-only sequences without quality scores, so filtering differed. Profiled with immunoSEQ multiplex PCR; TCRdb holds only in-frame clones, not every one. The V and J calls and the clone size are those of that table, but D and trimming were determined from the DNA. Among roughly 2,500,000 clones listed, roughly 93% were seen once. Trimming cost V 1 base and J 4 bases, with 19 bases left between them. Germline CDR1 is SGHAT and CDR2 is FQNNGV. There are 17 residues in the CDR3.

This TCR derives from a man between 18 and 35 years old in good health. Some clones in this sample may be carry-over from other donors' samples. The chain employs TRBV11-2 and TRBJ1-2; a possible D gene is TRBD1 (5 bases). Sequenced material: naive CD4+ T cells from PBMCs. This sample's subset: CD45RA+ positively selected. The CDR3 DNA reads as TGTGCCAGCAGCTTAGGGGGGACGAGGGGATGGCGCTATGGCTACACCTTC. It specifies CASSLGGTRGWRYGYTF.